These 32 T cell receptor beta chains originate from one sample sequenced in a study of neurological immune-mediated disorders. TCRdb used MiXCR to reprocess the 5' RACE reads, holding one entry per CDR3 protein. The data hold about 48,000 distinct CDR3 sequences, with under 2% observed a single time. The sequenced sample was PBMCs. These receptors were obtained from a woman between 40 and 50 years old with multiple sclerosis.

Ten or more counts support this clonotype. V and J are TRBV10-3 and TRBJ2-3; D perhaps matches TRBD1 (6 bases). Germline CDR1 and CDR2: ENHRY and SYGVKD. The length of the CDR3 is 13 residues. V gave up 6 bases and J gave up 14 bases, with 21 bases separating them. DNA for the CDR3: TGTGCCATCAGCCCTGATGGACAGCCGCGACCGTATTTT. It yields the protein CAISPDGQPRPYF.

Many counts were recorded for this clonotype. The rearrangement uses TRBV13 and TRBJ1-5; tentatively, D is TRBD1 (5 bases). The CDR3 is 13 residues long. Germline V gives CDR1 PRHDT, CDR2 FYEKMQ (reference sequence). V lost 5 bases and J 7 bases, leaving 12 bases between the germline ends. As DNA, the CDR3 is TGTGCCAGCAGCCGGGGCAGTGGGCAGCCCCAGCATTTT. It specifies CASSRGSGQPQHF.

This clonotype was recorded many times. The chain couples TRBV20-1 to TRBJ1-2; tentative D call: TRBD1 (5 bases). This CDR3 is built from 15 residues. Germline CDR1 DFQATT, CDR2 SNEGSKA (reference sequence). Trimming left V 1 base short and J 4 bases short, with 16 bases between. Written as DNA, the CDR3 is TGCAGTGCTAGAGGGGGAGGATTGGGGGTCTATGGCTACACCTTC. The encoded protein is CSARGGGLGVYGYTF.

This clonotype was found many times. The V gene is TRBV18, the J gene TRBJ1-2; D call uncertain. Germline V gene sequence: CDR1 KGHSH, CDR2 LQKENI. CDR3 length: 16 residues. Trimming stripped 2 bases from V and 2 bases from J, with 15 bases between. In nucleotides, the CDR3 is TGTGCCAGCTCACCAGGTGGGTCGGAGTCCAACTATGGCTACACCTTC. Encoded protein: CASSPGGSESNYGYTF.

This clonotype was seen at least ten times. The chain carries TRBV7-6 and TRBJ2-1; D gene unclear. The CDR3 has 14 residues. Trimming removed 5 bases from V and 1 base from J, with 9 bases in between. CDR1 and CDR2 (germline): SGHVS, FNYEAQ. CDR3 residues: CASSLIGSYNEQFF. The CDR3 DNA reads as TGTGCCAGCAGCCTGATAGGTTCCTACAATGAGCAGTTCTTC.

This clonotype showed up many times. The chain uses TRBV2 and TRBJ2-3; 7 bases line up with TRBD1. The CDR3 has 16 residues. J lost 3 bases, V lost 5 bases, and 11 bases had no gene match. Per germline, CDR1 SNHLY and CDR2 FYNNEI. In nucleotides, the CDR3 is TGTGCCAGCAGTAGGCCACAGGGGATGAGTACAGATACGCAGTATTTT. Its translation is CASSRPQGMSTDTQYF. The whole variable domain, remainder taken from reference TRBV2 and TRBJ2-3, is EPEVTQTPSHQVTQMGQEVILRCVPISNHLYFYWYRQILGQKVEFLVSFYNNEISEKSEIFDDQFSVERPDGSNFTLKIRSTKLEDSAMYFCASSRPQGMSTDTQYFGPGTRLTVL.

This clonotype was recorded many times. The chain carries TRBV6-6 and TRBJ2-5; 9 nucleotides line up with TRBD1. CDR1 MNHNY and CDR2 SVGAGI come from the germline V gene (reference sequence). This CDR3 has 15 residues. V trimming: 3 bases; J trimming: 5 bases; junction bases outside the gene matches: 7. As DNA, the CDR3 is TGTGCCAGCAGTTATCAACAGGGGGCCCGGGAGACCCAGTACTTC. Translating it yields CASSYQQGARETQYF.

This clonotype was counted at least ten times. CDR3 in amino acids: CASSVSGGEGGYTF. The CDR3 region has the DNA TGTGCCAGCAGCGTTTCAGGGGGTGAGGGTGGCTACACCTTC. The V and J genes are TRBV9 and TRBJ1-2, with 7 bases that match TRBD1. V gave up 2 bases and J gave up 7 bases; unmatched junction bases: 8. CDR3 size: 14 residues. CDR1 and CDR2 (germline): SGDLS, YYNGEE.

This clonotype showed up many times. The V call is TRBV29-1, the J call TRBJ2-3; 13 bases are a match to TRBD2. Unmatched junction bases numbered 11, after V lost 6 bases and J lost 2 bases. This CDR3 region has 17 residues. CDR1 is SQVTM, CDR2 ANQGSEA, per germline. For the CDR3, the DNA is TGCAGCGTGATCCTAGGACTAGCGGGGGCCTACACAGATACGCAGTATTTT. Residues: CSVILGLAGAYTDTQYF.

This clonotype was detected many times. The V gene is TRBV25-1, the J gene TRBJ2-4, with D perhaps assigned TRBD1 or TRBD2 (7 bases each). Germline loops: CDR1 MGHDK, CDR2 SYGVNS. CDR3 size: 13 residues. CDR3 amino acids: CATTQGGKNIQYF. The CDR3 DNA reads TGTGCAACCACTCAGGGGGGGAAAAACATTCAGTACTTC.

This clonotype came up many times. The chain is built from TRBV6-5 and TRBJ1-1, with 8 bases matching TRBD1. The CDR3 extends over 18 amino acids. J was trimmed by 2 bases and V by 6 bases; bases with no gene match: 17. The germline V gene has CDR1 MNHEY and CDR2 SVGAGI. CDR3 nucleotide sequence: TGTGCCAGCAGCGAAGAGCTTTTTGGACAGGGATTCAACACTGAAGCTTTCTTT. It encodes CASSEELFGQGFNTEAFF.

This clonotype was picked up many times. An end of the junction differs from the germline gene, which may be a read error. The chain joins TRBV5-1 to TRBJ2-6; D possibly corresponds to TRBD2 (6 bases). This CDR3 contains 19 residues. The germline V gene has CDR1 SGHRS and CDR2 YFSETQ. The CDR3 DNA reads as TGCGCCAGCAACTTGGACTATGGTCGGACCAACTCTGGGGCCAACGTCCTGACTTTC. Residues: CASNLDYGRTNSGANVLTF.

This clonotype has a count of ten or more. CDR3: CSVRRTGPYNEQFF. The CDR3 coding sequence is TGCAGTGTCCGAAGGACAGGGCCCTACAATGAGCAGTTCTTC. The J gene is TRBJ2-1, the V gene TRBV20-1; 8 nucleotides line up with TRBD1. CDR1 DFQATT and CDR2 SNEGSKA come from the germline V gene (reference sequence). V lost 7 bases, J lost 2 bases, and 7 bases stayed unmatched. The CDR3 loop spans 14 amino acids.

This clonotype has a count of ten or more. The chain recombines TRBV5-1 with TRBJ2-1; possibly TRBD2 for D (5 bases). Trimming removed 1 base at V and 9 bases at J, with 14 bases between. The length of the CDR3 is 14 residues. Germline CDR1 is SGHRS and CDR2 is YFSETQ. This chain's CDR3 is CASSLRTGNSEQFF. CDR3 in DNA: TGCGCCAGCAGCTTGAGGACTGGGAATAGTGAGCAGTTCTTC.

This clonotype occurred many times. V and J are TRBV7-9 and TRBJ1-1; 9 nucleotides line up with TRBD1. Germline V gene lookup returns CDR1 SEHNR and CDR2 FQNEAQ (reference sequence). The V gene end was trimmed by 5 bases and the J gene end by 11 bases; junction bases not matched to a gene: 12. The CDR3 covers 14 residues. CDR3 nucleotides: TGTGCCAGCAGCCTGCAACCGGGACAGGGTTATGCTTTCTTT. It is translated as CASSLQPGQGYAFF.

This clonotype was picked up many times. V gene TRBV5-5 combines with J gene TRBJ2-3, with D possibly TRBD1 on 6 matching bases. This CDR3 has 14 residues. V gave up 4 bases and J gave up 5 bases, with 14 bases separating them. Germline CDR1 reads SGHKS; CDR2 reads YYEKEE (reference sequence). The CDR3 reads CASSEDSGRDTQYF. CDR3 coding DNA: TGTGCCAGCAGCGAGGACAGCGGTCGAGATACGCAGTATTTT.

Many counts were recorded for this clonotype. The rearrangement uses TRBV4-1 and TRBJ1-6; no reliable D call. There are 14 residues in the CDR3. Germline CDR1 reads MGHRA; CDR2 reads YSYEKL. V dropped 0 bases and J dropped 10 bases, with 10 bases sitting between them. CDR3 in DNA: TGCGCCAGCAGCCAAGATTCCCCTAACTCACCCCTCCACTTT. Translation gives CASSQDSPNSPLHF.

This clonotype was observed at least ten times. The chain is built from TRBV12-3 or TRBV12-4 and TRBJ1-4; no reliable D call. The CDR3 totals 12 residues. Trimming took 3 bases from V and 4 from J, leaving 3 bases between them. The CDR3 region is CASSLGNEKLFF. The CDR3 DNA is TGTGCCAGCAGTTTGGGTAATGAAAAACTGTTTTTT.

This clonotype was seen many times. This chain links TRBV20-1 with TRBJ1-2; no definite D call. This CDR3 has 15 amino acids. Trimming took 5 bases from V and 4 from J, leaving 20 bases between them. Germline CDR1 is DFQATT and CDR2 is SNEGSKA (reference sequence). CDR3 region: CSALTPMRDSYGYTF. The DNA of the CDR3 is TGCAGTGCTCTAACCCCAATGAGGGATTCCTATGGCTACACCTTC.

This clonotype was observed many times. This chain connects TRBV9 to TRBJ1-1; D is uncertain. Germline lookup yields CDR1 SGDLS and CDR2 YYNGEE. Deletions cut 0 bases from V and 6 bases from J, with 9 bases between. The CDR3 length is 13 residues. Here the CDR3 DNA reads TGTGCCAGCAGCGTAGGGGGAGGATCTGAAGCTTTCTTT. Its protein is CASSVGGGSEAFF.

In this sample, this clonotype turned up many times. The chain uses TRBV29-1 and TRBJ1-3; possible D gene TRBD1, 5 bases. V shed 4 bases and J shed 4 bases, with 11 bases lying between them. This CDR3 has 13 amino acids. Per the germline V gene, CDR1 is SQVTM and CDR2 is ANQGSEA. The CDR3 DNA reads TGCAGCGTTGGTGGGGCCCGAGGAAACACCATATATTTT. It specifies CSVGGARGNTIYF.

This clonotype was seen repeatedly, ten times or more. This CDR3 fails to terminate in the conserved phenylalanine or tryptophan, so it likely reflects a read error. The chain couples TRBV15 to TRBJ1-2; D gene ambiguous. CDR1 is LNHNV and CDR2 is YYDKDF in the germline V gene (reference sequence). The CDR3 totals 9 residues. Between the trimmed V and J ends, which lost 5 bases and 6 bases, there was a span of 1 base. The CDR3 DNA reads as TGTGCCACCAGCCATGGCTACACCTGC. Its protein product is CATSHGYTC.

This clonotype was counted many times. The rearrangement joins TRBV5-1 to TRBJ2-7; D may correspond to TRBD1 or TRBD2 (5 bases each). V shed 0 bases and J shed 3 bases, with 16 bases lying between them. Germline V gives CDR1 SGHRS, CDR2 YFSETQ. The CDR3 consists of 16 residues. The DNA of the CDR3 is TGCGCCAGCAGCTTGGGGTCAGGGACCCTCTACTACGAGCAGTACTTC. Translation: CASSLGSGTLYYEQYF.

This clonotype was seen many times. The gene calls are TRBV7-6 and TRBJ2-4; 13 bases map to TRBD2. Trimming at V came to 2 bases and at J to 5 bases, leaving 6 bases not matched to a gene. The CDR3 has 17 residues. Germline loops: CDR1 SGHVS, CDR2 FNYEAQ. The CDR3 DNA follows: TGTGCCAGCAGCTTATTTGGGACTAGCGGGACGGAAAACATTCAGTACTTC. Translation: CASSLFGTSGTENIQYF.

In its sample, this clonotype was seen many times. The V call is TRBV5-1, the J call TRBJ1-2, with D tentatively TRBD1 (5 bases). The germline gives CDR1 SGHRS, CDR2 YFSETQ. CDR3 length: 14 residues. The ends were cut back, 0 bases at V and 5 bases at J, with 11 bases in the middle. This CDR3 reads CASSLGQPAYGYTF. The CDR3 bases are TGCGCCAGCAGCTTGGGACAGCCGGCGTATGGCTACACCTTC.

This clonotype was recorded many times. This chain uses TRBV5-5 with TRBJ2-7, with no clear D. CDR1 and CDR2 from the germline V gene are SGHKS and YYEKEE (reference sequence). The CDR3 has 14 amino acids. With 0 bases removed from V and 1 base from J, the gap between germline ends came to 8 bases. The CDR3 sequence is CASSLARSSYEQYF. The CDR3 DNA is TGTGCCAGCAGCTTGGCTAGGAGTTCCTACGAGCAGTACTTC.

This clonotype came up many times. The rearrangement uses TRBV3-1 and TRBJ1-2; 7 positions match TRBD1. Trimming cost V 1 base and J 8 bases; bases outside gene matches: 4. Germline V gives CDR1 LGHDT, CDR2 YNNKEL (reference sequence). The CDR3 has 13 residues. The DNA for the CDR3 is TGTGCCAGCAGCCAAGGGAGGGGGCAGGGCTACACCTTC. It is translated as CASSQGRGQGYTF. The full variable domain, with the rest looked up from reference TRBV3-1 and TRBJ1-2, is DTAVSQTPKYLVTQMGNDKSIKCEQNLGHDTMYWYKQDSKKFLKIMFSYNNKELIINETVPNRFSPKSPDKAHLNLHINSLELGDSAVYFCASSQGRGQGYTFGSGTRLTVV.

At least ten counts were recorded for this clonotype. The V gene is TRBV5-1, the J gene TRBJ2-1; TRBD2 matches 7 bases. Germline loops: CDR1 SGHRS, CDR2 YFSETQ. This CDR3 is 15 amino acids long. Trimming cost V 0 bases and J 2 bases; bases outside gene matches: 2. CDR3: CASSLGLAAYNEQFF. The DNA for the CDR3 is TGCGCCAGCAGCTTGGGCCTAGCGGCCTACAATGAGCAGTTCTTC.

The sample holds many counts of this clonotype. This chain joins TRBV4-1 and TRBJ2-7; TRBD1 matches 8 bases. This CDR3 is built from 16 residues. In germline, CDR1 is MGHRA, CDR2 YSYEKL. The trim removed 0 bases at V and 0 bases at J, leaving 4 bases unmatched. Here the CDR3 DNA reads TGCGCCAGCAGCCAAGATAGGGGGACAGGCTCCTACGAGCAGTACTTC. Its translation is CASSQDRGTGSYEQYF.

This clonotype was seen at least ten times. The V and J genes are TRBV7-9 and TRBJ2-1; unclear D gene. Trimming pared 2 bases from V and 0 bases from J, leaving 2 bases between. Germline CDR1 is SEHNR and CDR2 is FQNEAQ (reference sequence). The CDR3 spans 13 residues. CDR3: CASSLSSYNEQFF. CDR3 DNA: TGTGCCAGCAGCTTATCCTCCTACAATGAGCAGTTCTTC.

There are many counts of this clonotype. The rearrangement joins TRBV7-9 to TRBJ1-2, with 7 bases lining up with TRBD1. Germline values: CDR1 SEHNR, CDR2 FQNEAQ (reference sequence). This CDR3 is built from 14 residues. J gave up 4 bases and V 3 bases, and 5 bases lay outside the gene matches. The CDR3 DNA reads TGTGCCAGCAGCTTCTCGGGACAGCTCTATGGCTACACCTTC. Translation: CASSFSGQLYGYTF.

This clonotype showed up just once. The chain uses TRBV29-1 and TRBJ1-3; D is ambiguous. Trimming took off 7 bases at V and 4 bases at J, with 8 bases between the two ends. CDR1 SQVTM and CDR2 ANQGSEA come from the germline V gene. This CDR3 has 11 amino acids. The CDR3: CSASTGNTIYF. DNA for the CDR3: TGCAGCGCCAGTACAGGAAACACCATATATTTT.